This T cell receptor beta chain is drawn from a study of T cell responses to AZD1222 COVID-19 vaccine. Here immunoSEQ multiplex PCR was the method, and the copy in TCRdb shows in-frame clones only, minus some. Of approximately 220,000 clones listed, 90% to 95% are singletons. A remark on this clone: No antigen is known for it.

Notes on the study in general: All repertoire sampling was performed exclusively after the peak T cell response. Vaccine-associated CD4 TCRs ranged over spike, dominating at 160-218 and 743-854. Close to half of all spike-specific TCRs reportedly target regions of the variants that are unmutated.

The V gene's germline CDR1 is SGHDT and CDR2 YYEEEE. There are 17 residues in the CDR3. V lost 4 bases to trimming and J lost 0 bases, with 19 bases between them. The material was peripheral blood, obtained on day 0 of MenACWY control vaccination. This receptor was taken from an adult in good health. The V gene is TRBV5-6, the J gene TRBJ1-1; D gene unclear. CDR3 in DNA: TGTGCCAGCAGCCCAGGCCTTCAAGGAGCAATGAACACTGAAGCTTTCTTT. This sequence encodes CASSPGLQGAMNTEAFF.